A selection of T cell receptor beta chains follows, all from one sample in a study of response to subunit inactivated influenza vaccine. One entry per CDR3 protein, called by TCRdb with MiXCR from the RT-PCR reads. The data contain 450,000 to 600,000 distinct CDR3 sequences, about 15% of them singletons. The material sequenced was CD4+ T cells sorted from PBMCs, taken about 24 months after vaccination. The receptors were gathered from a man in his fifties or sixties who received an inactivated influenza vaccine. The CDR3 runs from the conserved cysteine through the conserved F or W. Fields, in order: V gene, clone size, J gene, D gene, CDR3 DNA, CDR3 protein. D genes are given only for firm matches. A clone size is listed for some rows: how often the clone was seen (once, few, many), or a class if it is expanded.

V gene: TRBV6-2/TRBV6-3; clone size: few; J gene: TRBJ2-4; D gene: TRBD1; CDR3 DNA: TGTGCCAGCTTGTACTCAGGGGGCCCGAAAAACATTCAGTACTTC; CDR3 protein: CASLYSGGPKNIQYF
V gene: TRBV29-1; clone size: -; J gene: TRBJ2-1; D gene: -; CDR3 DNA: TGCAGCACTGGACTGAGGACGGGTGGCGATGAGCAGTTCTTC; CDR3 protein: CSTGLRTGGDEQFF
V gene: TRBV7-8; clone size: few; J gene: TRBJ2-5; D gene: -; CDR3 DNA: TGTGCCAGCAGCCCCGCGGAACAAGAGACCCAGTACTTC; CDR3 protein: CASSPAEQETQYF
V gene: TRBV29-1; clone size: few; J gene: TRBJ2-2; D gene: -; CDR3 DNA: TGCAGCGTTGGGTTGGGGGCACGGAAAACCGGGGAGCTGTTTTTT; CDR3 protein: CSVGLGARKTGELFF
V gene: TRBV9; clone size: few; J gene: TRBJ2-7; D gene: -; CDR3 DNA: TGTGCCAGCAGCGCCCAAGCAGGGGCCCAATACGAGCAGTACTTC; CDR3 protein: CASSAQAGAQYEQYF
V gene: TRBV6-2/TRBV6-3; clone size: -; J gene: TRBJ2-7; D gene: -; CDR3 DNA: TGTGCCAGCAGTTGGGCAGGGACCTACGAGCAGTACTTC; CDR3 protein: CASSWAGTYEQYF
V gene: TRBV3-1; clone size: few; J gene: TRBJ2-7; D gene: -; CDR3 DNA: TGTGCCAGCAGCCAAGAAGCCCAGCAGTACTTC; CDR3 protein: CASSQEAQQYF
V gene: TRBV27; clone size: -; J gene: TRBJ2-7; D gene: TRBD2; CDR3 DNA: TGTGCCAGCAGTTTATCAACTAGCGGATCCTACGAGCAGTACTTC; CDR3 protein: CASSLSTSGSYEQYF
V gene: TRBV20-1; clone size: -; J gene: TRBJ2-2; D gene: -; CDR3 DNA: TGCAGTGCTAGAGATCGGTTCCGGGAGCTGTTTTTT; CDR3 protein: CSARDRFRELFF
V gene: TRBV4-3; clone size: few; J gene: TRBJ1-2; D gene: -; CDR3 DNA: TGCGCCAGCAGCCGCATACACGAAGCTAACTATGGCTACACCTTC; CDR3 protein: CASSRIHEANYGYTF